This T cell receptor (beta chain) derives from a study of cytomegalovirus exposure and HLA in healthy donors. Looking at the study overall: As an earlier analysis found, 150 million to 200 million T cells yielded 117 million unique TCR beta sequences. Genotyping showed 70% to 90% of hundreds of donors falling in the Caucasian-associated ancestry cluster. Whole-study findings and limits: TCR beta V- and J-gene trimming was later associated with a missense DCLRE1C variant. A highly shared variant cluster was judged a likely technical artifact.

Trimming took 3 bases from V and 0 from J, leaving 12 bases between them. CDR1 is SGHNT and CDR2 is YYREEE in the germline V gene (reference sequence). The CDR3 has 15 residues. The primer mix had 60 Vbeta and 13 Jbeta primers. This table comes from immunoSEQ multiplex PCR, and its TCRdb copy is limited to in-frame clones, with some not included. This sample's table has approximately 79,000 clones. Worth noting for this clone: Its antigen remains unknown.

The chain recombines TRBV5-4 with TRBJ1-1; D may be TRBD1 (6 bases). Sequencing was done on a sample of PBMCs. This receptor was identified in a boy between 5 and 17 years old in good health and CMV-seronegative. The DNA of the CDR3 is TGTGCCAGCAGCTGGGGGGGACAAGTGAACACTGAAGCTTTCTTT. Translation gives CASSWGGQVNTEAFF. Full variable domain (missing parts from reference TRBV5-4 and TRBJ1-1): ETGVTQSPTHLIKTRGQQVTLRCSSQSGHNTVSWYQQALGQGPQFIFQYYREEENGRGNFPPRFSGLQFPNYSSELNVNALELDDSALYLCASSWGGQVNTEAFFGQGTRLTVV.